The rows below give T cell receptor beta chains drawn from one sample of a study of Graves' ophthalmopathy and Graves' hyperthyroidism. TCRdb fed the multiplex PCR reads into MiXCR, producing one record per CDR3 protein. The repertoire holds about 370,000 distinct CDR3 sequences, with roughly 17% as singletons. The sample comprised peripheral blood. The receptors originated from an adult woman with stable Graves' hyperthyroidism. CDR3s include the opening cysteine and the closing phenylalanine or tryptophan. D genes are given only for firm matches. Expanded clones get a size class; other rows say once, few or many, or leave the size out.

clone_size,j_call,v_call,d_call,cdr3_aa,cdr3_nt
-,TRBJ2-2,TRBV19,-,CASSIQGHAGELFF,TGTGCCAGTAGTATACAGGGCCACGCCGGGGAGCTGTTTTTT
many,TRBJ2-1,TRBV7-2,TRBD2,CASSLAPQRGQFF,TGTGCCAGCAGCTTGGCCCCCCAGCGGGGACAGTTCTTC
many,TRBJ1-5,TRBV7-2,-,CASSLAGPGTASNQPQHF,TGTGCCAGCAGCTTAGCGGGCCCAGGGACGGCGAGCAATCAGCCCCAGCATTTT
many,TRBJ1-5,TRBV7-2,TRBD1,CASSLNPTRTGGEGQPQHF,TGTGCCAGCAGCTTAAACCCCACGCGGACAGGGGGCGAGGGTCAGCCCCAGCATTTT
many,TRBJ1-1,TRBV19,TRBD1,CASRARDRADTEAFF,TGTGCCAGTAGAGCGCGGGACAGGGCAGACACTGAAGCTTTCTTT
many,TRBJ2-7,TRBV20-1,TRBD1,CSARRAGGSYEQYF,TGCAGTGCTAGGCGCGCAGGGGGATCCTACGAGCAGTACTTC
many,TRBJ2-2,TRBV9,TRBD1,CASSTGQVNTGELFF,TGTGCCAGCAGCACTGGACAGGTGAACACCGGGGAGCTGTTTTTT
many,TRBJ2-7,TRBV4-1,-,CASSNQASSYEQYF,TGCGCCAGCAGCAACCAAGCTTCATCCTACGAGCAGTACTTC
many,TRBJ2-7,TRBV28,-,CASSPISLGPYEQYF,TGTGCCAGCAGTCCAATCAGCTTAGGCCCCTACGAGCAGTACTTC
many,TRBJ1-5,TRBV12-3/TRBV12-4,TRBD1,CASSSRQGALAQHF,TGTGCCAGCAGTTCTCGACAGGGTGCTTTAGCCCAGCATTTT
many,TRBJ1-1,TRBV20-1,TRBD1,CSAGDSLNTEAFF,TGCAGTGCTGGGGACAGTTTGAACACTGAAGCTTTCTTT
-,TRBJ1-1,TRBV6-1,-,CASRTVRMNTEAFF,TGTGCCAGCAGAACGGTGAGAATGAACACTGAAGCTTTCTTT
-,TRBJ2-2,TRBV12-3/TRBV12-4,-,CASTEGESTGELFF,TGTGCCAGTACTGAGGGGGAGAGCACCGGGGAGCTGTTTTTT
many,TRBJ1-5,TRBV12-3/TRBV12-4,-,CASRGGASNQPQHF,TGTGCCAGCAGAGGGGGAGCTAGCAATCAGCCCCAGCATTTT
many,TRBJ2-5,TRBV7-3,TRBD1,CASSLTAQGLQTQYF,TGTGCCAGCAGCTTAACCGCACAGGGGCTACAGACCCAGTACTTC
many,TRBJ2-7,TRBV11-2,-,CASSLVDGLREQYF,TGTGCCAGCAGCTTAGTGGACGGGCTACGGGAGCAGTACTTC
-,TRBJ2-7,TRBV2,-,CASSERWEQYF,TGTGCCAGCAGTGAAAGGTGGGAGCAGTACTTC
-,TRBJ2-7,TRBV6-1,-,CASSITGVGSYEQYF,TGTGCCAGCAGTATTACGGGGGTGGGCTCCTACGAGCAGTACTTC
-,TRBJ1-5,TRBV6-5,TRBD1,CASSLGQVVSQPQHF,TGTGCCAGCAGTTTGGGACAGGTAGTTAGTCAGCCCCAGCATTTT
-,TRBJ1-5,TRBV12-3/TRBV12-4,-,CASSPFGEPQHF,TGTGCCAGCAGTCCGTTCGGGGAGCCCCAGCATTTT
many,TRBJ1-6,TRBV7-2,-,CASSLVRGGSPLHF,TGTGCCAGCAGCTTAGTCAGGGGAGGTTCACCCCTCCACTTT
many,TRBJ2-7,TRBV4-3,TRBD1,CASSLVQGAGAYEQYF,TGCGCCAGCAGCCTAGTACAGGGGGCAGGGGCCTACGAGCAGTACTTC
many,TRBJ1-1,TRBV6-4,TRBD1,CASKGTGVTEAFF,TGTGCCAGCAAGGGGACAGGGGTCACTGAAGCTTTCTTT
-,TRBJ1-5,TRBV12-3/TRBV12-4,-,CASTQRQVDQPQHF,TGTGCCAGCACCCAACGGCAGGTCGATCAGCCCCAGCATTTT
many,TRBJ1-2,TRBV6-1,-,CASSPRGGILYGYTF,TGTGCCAGCAGTCCACGGGGGGGGATACTATATGGCTACACCTTC
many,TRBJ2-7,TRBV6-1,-,CASRLAGDHEQYF,TGTGCCAGCCGGTTGGCCGGGGACCACGAGCAGTACTTC
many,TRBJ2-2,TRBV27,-,CASSRVGVGTGELFF,TGTGCCAGCAGCCGTGTGGGAGTGGGCACCGGGGAGCTGTTTTTT
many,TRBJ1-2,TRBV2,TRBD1,CASSEAPPQGDYGYTF,TGTGCCAGCAGTGAAGCGCCTCCCCAGGGGGACTATGGCTACACCTTC
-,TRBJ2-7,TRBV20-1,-,CSARFRGSYEQYF,TGCAGTGCTAGGTTTCGGGGATCCTACGAGCAGTACTTC
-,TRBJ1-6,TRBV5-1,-,CASSPDGQLSPLHF,TGCGCCAGCAGCCCGGACGGACAGCTCTCACCCCTCCACTTT
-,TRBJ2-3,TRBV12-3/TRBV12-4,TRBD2,CASSFPSGRGYF,TGTGCCAGCAGTTTTCCGAGCGGGAGAGGGTATTTT
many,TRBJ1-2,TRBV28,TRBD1,CASSQPRQGRLLGGYTF,TGTGCCAGCAGCCAACCCCGACAGGGGCGATTGTTGGGTGGCTACACCTTC
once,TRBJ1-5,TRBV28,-,CASRDSYSNQPQHF,TGTGCCAGCAGAGACAGTTATAGCAATCAGCCCCAGCATTTT
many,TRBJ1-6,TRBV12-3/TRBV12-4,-,CASRDAGQDNPPLHF,TGTGCCAGCAGGGACGCGGGACAAGATAATCCACCCCTCCACTTT
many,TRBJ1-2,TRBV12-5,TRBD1,CASGGGTGSGYTF,TGTGCTAGTGGCGGAGGGACAGGTTCCGGCTACACCTTC
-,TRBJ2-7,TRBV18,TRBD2,CASSPEPREGRHEQYF,TGTGCCAGCTCACCGGAGCCCCGGGAGGGCCGCCACGAGCAGTACTTC
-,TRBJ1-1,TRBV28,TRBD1,CASETGEGTFF,TGTGCCAGCGAGACAGGGGAAGGAACTTTCTTT
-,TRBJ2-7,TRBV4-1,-,CASSQDNMQGPSYEQYF,TGCGCCAGCAGCCAAGATAATATGCAGGGACCCTCCTACGAGCAGTACTTC
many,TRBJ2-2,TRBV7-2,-,CASSLSGTWTGELFF,TGTGCCAGCAGCTTATCGGGGACCTGGACCGGGGAGCTGTTTTTT
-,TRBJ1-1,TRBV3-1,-,CASSRHGGGHTEAFF,TGTGCCAGCAGCCGACATGGGGGGGGACACACTGAAGCTTTCTTT
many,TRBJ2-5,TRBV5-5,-,CASSLLWSQETQYF,TGTGCCAGCAGCTTGTTGTGGTCCCAAGAGACCCAGTACTTC
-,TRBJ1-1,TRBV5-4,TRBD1,CASSNWSRGTEAFF,TGTGCCAGCAGCAACTGGAGCAGGGGGACTGAAGCTTTCTTT
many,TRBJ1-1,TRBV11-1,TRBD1,CASSRFSGGARGTEAFF,TGTGCCAGCAGCCGATTCTCAGGGGGCGCGAGGGGGACTGAAGCTTTCTTT
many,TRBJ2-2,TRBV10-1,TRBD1,CASSELGQGNTGELFF,TGCGCCAGCAGTGAGCTAGGACAGGGGAACACCGGGGAGCTGTTTTTT
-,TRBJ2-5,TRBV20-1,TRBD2,CSARDPASGRGETQYF,TGCAGTGCTAGAGATCCGGCTAGCGGGAGAGGGGAGACCCAGTACTTC
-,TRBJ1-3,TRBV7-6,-,CASSPAGIGNTIYF,TGTGCCAGCAGCCCTGCAGGGATCGGAAACACCATATATTTT